Sequencing of this T cell receptor beta chain was carried out in a study of cytomegalovirus exposure and HLA in healthy donors. Study-wide results and caveats: It was reported that TCR beta sequences correctly inferred the HLA-A and HLA-B alleles for most subjects.

As for this clone: Its antigen is unidentified.

The primer mix had 60 Vbeta and 13 Jbeta primers. Data came from immunoSEQ multiplex PCR; TCRdb stores just in-frame clones and leaves some out. The sample holds approximately 40,000 clones. Trimming cost V 8 bases and J 3 bases; bases outside gene matches: 9. This CDR3 is 14 amino acids long. CDR1 and CDR2 from the germline V gene are MNHNS and SASEGT. V is TRBV6-1 and J is TRBJ2-7; TRBD1 matches at 8 bases. Sequencing was done on a sample of PBMCs. This sequence originates from a woman aged 30 to 39 in good health and CMV-seronegative. CDR3 residues: CASEPGQAIYEQYF. The CDR3 coding sequence is TGTGCCAGCGAACCGGGACAGGCGATCTACGAGCAGTACTTC.